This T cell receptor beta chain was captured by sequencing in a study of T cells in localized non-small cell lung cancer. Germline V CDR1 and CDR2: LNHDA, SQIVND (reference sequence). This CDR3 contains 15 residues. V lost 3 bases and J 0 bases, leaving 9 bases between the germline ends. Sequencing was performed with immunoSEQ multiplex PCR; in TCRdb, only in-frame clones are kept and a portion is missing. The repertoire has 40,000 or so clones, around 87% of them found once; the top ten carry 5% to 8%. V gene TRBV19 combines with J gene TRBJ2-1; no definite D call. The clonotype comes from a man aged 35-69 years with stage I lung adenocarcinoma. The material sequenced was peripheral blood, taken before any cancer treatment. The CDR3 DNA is TGTGCCAGTAGTATCGGCCGGAGCTCCTACAATGAGCAGTTCTTC. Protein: CASSIGRSSYNEQFF.